Following are 20 T cell receptor beta chains from one sample sequenced in a study of T-cell memory formation after mild COVID-19. TCRdb itself ran the 5' RACE reads through MiXCR, one entry per CDR3 protein. The data contain roughly 380,000 distinct CDR3 sequences, approximately 29% of them singletons. The sample consisted of PBMCs or a T cell subset sorted from them (not recorded which). Receptor source: an adult woman who had mild COVID-19 (a few samples of this study predate the infection). Cell type and time point are not known.

This chain connects TRBV7-2 to TRBJ2-1, with 14 nucleotides matching TRBD2. The CDR3 has 15 amino acids. Germline CDR1 SGHTA, CDR2 FQGNSA. V lost 5 bases to trimming and J lost 7 bases; unmatched junction nucleotides: 4. DNA of the CDR3: TGTGCCAGCAGCAAAAGGACTAGCGGGGGGAATGAGCAGTTCTTC. Protein product: CASSKRTSGGNEQFF.

The rearrangement uses TRBV6-2 or TRBV6-3 and TRBJ2-5; a weak D match, TRBD2 (6 bases). Deletions cut 7 bases from V and 2 bases from J, with 20 bases between. This CDR3 spans 16 amino acids. Germline CDR1 is MNHEY and CDR2 is SVGEGT. CDR3 sequence reads: CASTPPRGTLQETQYF. CDR3 DNA sequence: TGTGCCAGCACCCCCCCTCGGGGGACTCTACAAGAGACCCAGTACTTC.

This clonotype was picked up a small number of times. This chain links TRBV12-3 or TRBV12-4 with TRBJ2-3; no clear D. This CDR3 is 11 amino acids long. The ends were cut back, 10 bases at V and 6 bases at J, with 11 bases in the middle. CDR3 loop: CATRITDTQYF. CDR3 bases: TGTGCCACCCGTATTACCGATACGCAGTATTTT.

This clonotype appeared many times. The chain recombines TRBV6-2 or TRBV6-3 with TRBJ2-3, with TRBD2 matching 9 bases. Unmatched junction bases numbered 13, after V lost 6 bases and J lost 6 bases. Germline assignment: CDR1 MNHEY and CDR2 SVGEGT. The CDR3 length is 16 residues. As DNA, the CDR3 is TGTGCCAGCAGCCCCCAGAGGCGGGGGGGAGTGGATACGCAGTATTTT. Protein product: CASSPQRRGGVDTQYF.

V gene TRBV12-3 or TRBV12-4 combines with J gene TRBJ1-2, with D unresolved. The V end was cut by 9 bases, the J end by 7 bases, with 15 bases between. The CDR3 contains 12 residues. CDR3 coding DNA: TGTGCCAGTGGTTTCAAGATGAGTGGCTACACCTTC. The encoded protein is CASGFKMSGYTF.

The chain carries TRBV7-8 and TRBJ1-4; no clear D gene. Germline V lookup: CDR1 SGHVS, CDR2 FQNEAQ. Trimming cost V 3 bases and J 0 bases, with 8 bases left between them. This CDR3 region has 15 residues. CDR3: CASSFSGATNEKLFF. Written as DNA, the CDR3 is TGTGCCAGCAGCTTTTCCGGGGCAACTAATGAAAAACTGTTTTTT. Based on the CDR3 plus reference TRBV7-8 and TRBJ1-4, the full variable domain is GAGVSQSPRYKVAKRGQDVALRCDPISGHVSLFWYQQALGQGPEFLTYFQNEAQLDKSGLPSDRFFAERPEGSVSTLKIQRTQQEDSAVYLCASSFSGATNEKLFFGSGTQLSVL.

V is TRBV10-3 and J is TRBJ1-1; tentative D call: TRBD1 (6 bases). V was shortened by 6 bases and J by 0 bases, with 20 bases between the two germline ends. Germline CDR1 is ENHRY and CDR2 is SYGVKD. The CDR3 is 17 residues long. The CDR3 bases are TGTGCCATCAGAGATACGGGACATCCTTTCATGAACACTGAAGCTTTCTTT. Protein product: CAIRDTGHPFMNTEAFF.

This clonotype was counted only a few times. V usage is TRBV29-1 and J usage is TRBJ2-5; 7 nucleotides agree with TRBD2. The CDR3 length is 12 residues. Germline-derived CDR1 and CDR2 are SQVTM and ANQGSEA. V gave up 4 bases and J gave up 4 bases; unmatched junction bases: 3. The CDR3 loop reads CSVGIAGETQYF. CDR3 in DNA: TGCAGCGTTGGCATAGCGGGAGAGACCCAGTACTTC.

J is TRBJ1-4 and V is TRBV15, with D possibly TRBD1 on 5 matching bases. Trimming shortened V by 0 bases and J by 8 bases, and 16 bases separated the two germline ends. The CDR3 has 16 amino acids. Germline V CDR1 and CDR2: LNHNV, YYDKDF (reference sequence). In DNA, the CDR3 is TGTGCCACCAGCAGAGATCGGGAGGGGAAAGGAGAAAAACTGTTTTTT. Translated: CATSRDREGKGEKLFF.

This clonotype was picked up a small number of times. The gene calls are TRBV20-1 and TRBJ1-4; D unclear. Trimming took off 0 bases at V and 2 bases at J, with 10 bases between the two ends. Looked up from germline, CDR1 is DFQATT and CDR2 is SNEGSKA (reference sequence). The CDR3 totals 15 residues. The CDR3 here is CSARDIGLTNEKLFF. The DNA for the CDR3 is TGCAGTGCTAGAGATATAGGTTTGACTAATGAAAAACTGTTTTTT.

V usage is TRBV18 and J usage is TRBJ2-3; D might be TRBD2 (6 bases). Germline lookup yields CDR1 KGHSH and CDR2 LQKENI. Trimming pared 5 bases from V and 0 bases from J, leaving 12 bases between. The CDR3 contains 15 residues. CDR3: CASSTDYSSTDTQYF. CDR3 in DNA: TGTGCCAGCTCAACGGACTATTCCAGCACAGATACGCAGTATTTT.

V usage is TRBV7-9 and J usage is TRBJ1-4; 7 nucleotides align to TRBD1. From germline, CDR1 is SEHNR and CDR2 FQNEAQ (reference sequence). The CDR3 has 15 amino acids. The V and J ends lost 3 bases and 1 base, in that order; junction bases with no gene match: 2. CDR3 in amino acids: CASSFRQGTNEKLFF. Written as DNA, the CDR3 is TGTGCCAGCAGCTTCAGACAGGGAACTAATGAAAAACTGTTTTTT. The full variable domain, with the rest looked up from reference TRBV7-9 and TRBJ1-4, is DTGVSQNPRHKITKRGQNVTFRCDPISEHNRLYWYRQTLGQGPEFLTYFQNEAQLEKSRLLSDRFSAERPKGSFSTLEIQRTEQGDSAMYLCASSFRQGTNEKLFFGSGTQLSVL.

V usage is TRBV2 and J usage is TRBJ1-1; D unclear. This CDR3 comprises 9 residues. Germline V gives CDR1 SNHLY, CDR2 FYNNEI. V was pared by 10 bases and J by 8 bases, with 8 bases between. This CDR3 reads CATGSEAFF. The CDR3 coding sequence is TGTGCCACCGGTAGCGAAGCTTTCTTT.

The chain has TRBV27 and TRBJ1-2, with TRBD1 as a possible D gene (6 bases). The CDR3 runs to 14 residues. The germline CDR1 and CDR2 sequences are MNHEY and SMNVEV (reference sequence). V lost 4 bases and J 4 bases, leaving 13 bases between the germline ends. The CDR3 region is CASSSPGEVYGYTF. CDR3 sequence (DNA): TGTGCCAGCAGTTCACCAGGGGAGGTCTATGGCTACACCTTC.

A few counts support this clonotype. The chain carries TRBV19 and TRBJ2-1; 9 bases line up with TRBD2. Germline V lookup: CDR1 LNHDA, CDR2 SQIVND (reference sequence). This CDR3 contains 14 residues. V lost 3 bases to trimming and J lost 9 bases; unmatched junction nucleotides: 6. The CDR3 spells CASSMLAGGGEQFF. CDR3 DNA: TGTGCCAGTAGTATGCTCGCGGGGGGGGGTGAGCAGTTCTTC.

The chain combines TRBV19 with TRBJ1-2, with D possibly matching TRBD1 (5 bases). Germline V gene sequence: CDR1 LNHDA, CDR2 SQIVND (reference sequence). V gave up 7 bases and J gave up 3 bases, with 9 bases separating them. The CDR3 totals 12 residues. In DNA form, the CDR3 reads TGTGCCAGTACTGGGGGTGACTATGGCTACACCTTC. Translated: CASTGGDYGYTF.

CDR3 protein: CASSLYWTPMNTEAFF. The CDR3 coding sequence is TGTGCCAGCAGCTTGTACTGGACCCCTATGAACACTGAAGCTTTCTTT. V and J are TRBV5-6 and TRBJ1-1; D not resolved. The CDR3 totals 16 residues. CDR1 is SGHDT and CDR2 is YYEEEE in the germline V gene. Trimming stripped 1 base from V and 0 bases from J, with 13 bases between.

Only a few counts were recorded for this clonotype. The genes are TRBV5-1 and TRBJ2-1; maybe TRBD1 (5 bases). Germline loops: CDR1 SGHRS, CDR2 YFSETQ. The ends were cut back, 4 bases at V and 5 bases at J, with 22 bases in the middle. The CDR3 covers 17 residues. CDR3 in amino acids: CASSPWTLRSTDNEQFF. As DNA, the CDR3 is TGCGCCAGCAGCCCATGGACACTTCGGTCTACGGACAATGAGCAGTTCTTC.

This clonotype has a handful of counts. In DNA, the CDR3 is TGTGCCAGCTCGCAACTAGCGGGGGAACCCGCCGAGCAGTACTTC. Its translation is CASSQLAGEPAEQYF. V is TRBV18 and J is TRBJ2-7; TRBD2 agrees at 11 bases. This CDR3 spans 15 amino acids. Germline-derived CDR1 and CDR2 are KGHSH and LQKENI. Unmatched junction bases numbered 10, after V lost 6 bases and J lost 6 bases.

This clonotype was detected a few times. The chain has TRBV3-1 and TRBJ2-5, with 9 bases identical to TRBD2. Germline V gives CDR1 LGHDT, CDR2 YNNKEL (reference sequence). The V and J ends lost 5 bases and 5 bases, in that order; junction bases with no gene match: 9. The CDR3 runs to 15 residues. The CDR3 here is CASSTRSSGEETQYF. Written as DNA, the CDR3 is TGTGCCAGCAGCACACGGTCTAGCGGGGAGGAGACCCAGTACTTC.